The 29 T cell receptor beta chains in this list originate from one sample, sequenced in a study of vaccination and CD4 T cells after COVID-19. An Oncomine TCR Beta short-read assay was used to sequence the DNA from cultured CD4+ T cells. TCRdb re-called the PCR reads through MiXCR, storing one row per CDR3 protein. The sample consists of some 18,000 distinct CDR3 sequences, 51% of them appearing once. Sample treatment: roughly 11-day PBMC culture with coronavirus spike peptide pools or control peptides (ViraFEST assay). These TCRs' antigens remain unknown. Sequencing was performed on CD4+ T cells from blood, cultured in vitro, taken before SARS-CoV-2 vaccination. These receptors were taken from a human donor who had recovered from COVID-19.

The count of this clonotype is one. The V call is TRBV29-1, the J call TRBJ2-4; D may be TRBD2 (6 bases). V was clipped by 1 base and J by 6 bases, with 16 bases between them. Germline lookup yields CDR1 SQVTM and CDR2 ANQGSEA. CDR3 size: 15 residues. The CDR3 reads CSVEGLRDSRNIQYF. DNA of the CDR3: TGCAGCGTTGAAGGTCTGCGGGATAGCAGAAACATTCAGTACTTC.

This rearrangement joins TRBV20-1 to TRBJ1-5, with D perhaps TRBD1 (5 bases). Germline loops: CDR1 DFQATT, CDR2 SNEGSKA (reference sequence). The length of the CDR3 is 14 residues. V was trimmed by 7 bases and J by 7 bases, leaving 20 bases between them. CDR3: CSVSVQGLFQPQHF. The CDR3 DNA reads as TGCAGTGTCTCCGTCCAGGGATTATTCCAGCCCCAGCATTTT.

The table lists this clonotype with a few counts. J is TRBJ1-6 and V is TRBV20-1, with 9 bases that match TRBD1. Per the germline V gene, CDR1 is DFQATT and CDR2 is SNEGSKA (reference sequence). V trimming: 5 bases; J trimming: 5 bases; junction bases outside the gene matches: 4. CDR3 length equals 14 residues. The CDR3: CSAGDRANNSPLHF. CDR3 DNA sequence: TGCAGTGCTGGGGACAGGGCGAATAATTCACCCCTCCACTTT.

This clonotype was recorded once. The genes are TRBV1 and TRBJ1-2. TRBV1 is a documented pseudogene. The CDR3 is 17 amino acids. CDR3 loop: CTSSQDPGGGLYYGYTF. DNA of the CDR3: TGCACCAGCAGCCAAGATCCCGGGGGAGGGTTGTACTATGGCTACACCTTC.

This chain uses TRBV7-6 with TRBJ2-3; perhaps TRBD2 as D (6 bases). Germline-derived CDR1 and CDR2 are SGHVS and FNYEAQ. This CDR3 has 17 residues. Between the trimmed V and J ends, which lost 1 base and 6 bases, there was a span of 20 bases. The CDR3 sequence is CASSLVGGPGRRDTQYF. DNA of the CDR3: TGTGCCAGCAGCTTAGTGGGAGGCCCCGGTCGGCGTGATACGCAGTATTTT.

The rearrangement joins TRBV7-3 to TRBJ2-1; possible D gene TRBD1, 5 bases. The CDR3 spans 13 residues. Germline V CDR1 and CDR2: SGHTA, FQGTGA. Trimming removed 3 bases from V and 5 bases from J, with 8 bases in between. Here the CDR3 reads CASSLGRDNEQFF. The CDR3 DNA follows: TGTGCCAGCAGCTTGGGGCGAGACAATGAGCAGTTCTTC.

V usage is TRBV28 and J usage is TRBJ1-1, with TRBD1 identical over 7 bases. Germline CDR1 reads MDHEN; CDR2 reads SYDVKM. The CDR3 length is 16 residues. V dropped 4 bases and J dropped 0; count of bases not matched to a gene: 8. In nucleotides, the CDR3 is TGTGCCAGCAGTTACCCCGGGACAGTCATGAACACTGAAGCTTTCTTT. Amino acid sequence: CASSYPGTVMNTEAFF.

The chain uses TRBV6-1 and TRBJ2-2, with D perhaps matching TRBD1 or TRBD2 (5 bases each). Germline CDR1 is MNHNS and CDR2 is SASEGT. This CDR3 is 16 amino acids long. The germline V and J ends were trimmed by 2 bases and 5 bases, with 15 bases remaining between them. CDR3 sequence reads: CASSEKRAGWTGELFF. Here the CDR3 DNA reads TGTGCCAGCAGTGAAAAGAGGGCAGGGTGGACCGGGGAGCTGTTTTTT.

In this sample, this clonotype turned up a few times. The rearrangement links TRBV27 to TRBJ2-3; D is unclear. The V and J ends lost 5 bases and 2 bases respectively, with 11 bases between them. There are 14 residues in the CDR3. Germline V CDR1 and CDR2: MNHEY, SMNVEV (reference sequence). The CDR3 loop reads CASSQPTDTDTQYF. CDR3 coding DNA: TGTGCCAGCAGTCAGCCGACGGACACAGATACGCAGTATTTT.

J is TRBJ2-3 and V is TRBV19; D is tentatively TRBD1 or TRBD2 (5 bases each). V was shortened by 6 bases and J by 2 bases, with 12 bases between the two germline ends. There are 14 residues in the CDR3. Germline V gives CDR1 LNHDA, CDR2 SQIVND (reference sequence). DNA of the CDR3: TGTGCCAGTAGCGAGCAGGGACCCACAGATACGCAGTATTTT. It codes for CASSEQGPTDTQYF.

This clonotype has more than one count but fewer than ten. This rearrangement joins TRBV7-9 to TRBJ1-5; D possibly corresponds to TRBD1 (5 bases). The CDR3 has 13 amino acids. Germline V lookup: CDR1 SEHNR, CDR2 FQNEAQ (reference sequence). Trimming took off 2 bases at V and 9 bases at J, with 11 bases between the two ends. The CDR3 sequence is CASSLPGPSPQHF. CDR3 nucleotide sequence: TGTGCCAGCAGCTTACCAGGGCCATCGCCCCAGCATTTT.

The CDR3 nucleotides are TGTGCCAGCAGCTTCCGTCAGAGAAACACCATATATTTT. Amino acids: CASSFRQRNTIYF. The chain carries TRBV7-2 and TRBJ1-3; D is uncertain. V dropped 3 bases and J dropped 5 bases, with 8 bases sitting between them. CDR1 SGHTA and CDR2 FQGNSA come from the germline V gene. This CDR3 has 13 amino acids.

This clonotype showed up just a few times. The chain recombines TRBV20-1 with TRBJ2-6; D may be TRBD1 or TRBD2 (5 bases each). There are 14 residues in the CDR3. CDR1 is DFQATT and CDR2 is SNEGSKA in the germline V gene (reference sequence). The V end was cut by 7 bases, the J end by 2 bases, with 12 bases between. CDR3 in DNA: TGCAGTGTTGGGTGGGGGACTGGGGCCAACGTCCTGACTTTC. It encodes CSVGWGTGANVLTF.

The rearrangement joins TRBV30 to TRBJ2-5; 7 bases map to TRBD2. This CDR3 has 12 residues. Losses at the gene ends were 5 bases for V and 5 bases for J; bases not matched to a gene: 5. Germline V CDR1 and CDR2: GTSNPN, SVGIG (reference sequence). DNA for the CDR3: TGTGCCTGGCGGGGGGTTTTGGAGACCCAGTACTTC. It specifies CAWRGVLETQYF.

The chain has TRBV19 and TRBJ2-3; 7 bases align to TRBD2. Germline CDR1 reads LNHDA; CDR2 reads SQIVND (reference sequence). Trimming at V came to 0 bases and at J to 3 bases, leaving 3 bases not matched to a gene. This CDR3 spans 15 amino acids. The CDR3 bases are TGTGCCAGTAGTATAGATTTGCGGGAGACAGATACGCAGTATTTT. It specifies CASSIDLRETDTQYF.

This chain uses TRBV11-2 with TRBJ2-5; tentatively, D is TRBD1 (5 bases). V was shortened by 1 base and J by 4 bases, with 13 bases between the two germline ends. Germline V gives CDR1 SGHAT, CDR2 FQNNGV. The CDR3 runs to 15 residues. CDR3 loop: CASSLVVGAPETQYF. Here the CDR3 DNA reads TGTGCCAGCAGCTTAGTTGTAGGGGCCCCAGAGACCCAGTACTTC.

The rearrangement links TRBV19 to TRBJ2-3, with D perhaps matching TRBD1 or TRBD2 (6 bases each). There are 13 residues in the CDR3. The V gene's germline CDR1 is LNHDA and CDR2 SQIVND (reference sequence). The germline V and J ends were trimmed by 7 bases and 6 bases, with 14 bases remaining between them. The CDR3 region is CASTGGRADTQYF. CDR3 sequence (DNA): TGTGCCAGTACCGGGGGCAGGGCGGATACGCAGTATTTT.

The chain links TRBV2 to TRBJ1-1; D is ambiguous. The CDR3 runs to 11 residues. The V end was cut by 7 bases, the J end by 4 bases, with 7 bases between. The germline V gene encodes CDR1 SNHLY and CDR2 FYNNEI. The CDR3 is CASIRSTEAFF. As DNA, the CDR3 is TGTGCCAGCATACGTAGCACTGAAGCTTTCTTT.

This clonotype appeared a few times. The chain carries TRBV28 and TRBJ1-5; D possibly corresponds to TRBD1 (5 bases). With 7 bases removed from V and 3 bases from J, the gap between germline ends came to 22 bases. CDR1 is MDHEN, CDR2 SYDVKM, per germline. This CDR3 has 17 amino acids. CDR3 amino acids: CASKSSGAAVNNQPQHF. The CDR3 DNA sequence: TGTGCCAGCAAATCGAGCGGGGCAGCAGTAAACAATCAGCCCCAGCATTTT.

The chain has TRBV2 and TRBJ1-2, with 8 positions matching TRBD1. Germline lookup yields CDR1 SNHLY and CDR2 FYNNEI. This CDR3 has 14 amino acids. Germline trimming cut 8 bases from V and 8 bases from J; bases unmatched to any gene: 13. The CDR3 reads CASLIDRGAEGYTF. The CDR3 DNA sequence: TGTGCCAGCCTGATCGACAGGGGCGCCGAGGGCTACACCTTC.

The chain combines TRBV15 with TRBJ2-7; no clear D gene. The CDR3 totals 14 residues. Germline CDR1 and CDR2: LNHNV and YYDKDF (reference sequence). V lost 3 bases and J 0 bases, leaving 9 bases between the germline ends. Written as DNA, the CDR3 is TGTGCCACCAGCAGGTCCCCGGGCTCCTACGAGCAGTACTTC. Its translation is CATSRSPGSYEQYF.

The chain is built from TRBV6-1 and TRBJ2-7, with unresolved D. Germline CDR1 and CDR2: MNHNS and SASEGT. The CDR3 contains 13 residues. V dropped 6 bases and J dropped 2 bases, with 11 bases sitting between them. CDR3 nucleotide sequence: TGTGCCAGCAGCAAAGGCACTACCTACGAGCAGTACTTC. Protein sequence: CASSKGTTYEQYF.

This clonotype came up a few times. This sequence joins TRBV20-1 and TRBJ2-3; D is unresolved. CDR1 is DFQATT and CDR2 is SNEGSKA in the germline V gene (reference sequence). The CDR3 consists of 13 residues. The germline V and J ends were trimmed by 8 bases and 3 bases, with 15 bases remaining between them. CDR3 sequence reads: CSPPGLFTDTQYF. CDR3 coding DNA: TGCAGTCCCCCGGGCCTATTTACAGATACGCAGTATTTT.

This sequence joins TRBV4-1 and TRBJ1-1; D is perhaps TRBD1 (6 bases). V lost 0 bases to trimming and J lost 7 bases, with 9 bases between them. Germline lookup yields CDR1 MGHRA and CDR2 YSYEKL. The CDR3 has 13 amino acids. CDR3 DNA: TGCGCCAGCAGCCAAGAGGCAGGGGATGAAGCTTTCTTT. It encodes CASSQEAGDEAFF.

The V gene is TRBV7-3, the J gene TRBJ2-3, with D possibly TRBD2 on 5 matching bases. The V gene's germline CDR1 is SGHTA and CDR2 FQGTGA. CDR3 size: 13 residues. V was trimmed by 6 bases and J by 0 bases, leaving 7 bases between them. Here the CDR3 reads CASSRGSTDTQYF. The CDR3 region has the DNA TGTGCCAGCAGTCGGGGTAGCACAGATACGCAGTATTTT. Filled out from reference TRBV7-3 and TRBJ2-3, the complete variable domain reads GAGVSQTPSNKVTEKGKYVELRCDPISGHTALYWYRQSLGQGPEFLIYFQGTGAADDSGLPNDRFFAVRPEGSVSTLKIQRTERGDSAVYLCASSRGSTDTQYFGPGTRLTVL.

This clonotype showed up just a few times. The CDR3 nucleotides are TGTGCCACCAGACCCGGGACTAGCACAGAGACCCAGTACTTC. Translation gives CATRPGTSTETQYF. The rearrangement joins TRBV15 to TRBJ2-5; 9 bases match TRBD2. This CDR3 is built from 14 residues. The germline CDR1 and CDR2 sequences are LNHNV and YYDKDF (reference sequence). Germline trimming cut 6 bases from V and 4 bases from J; bases unmatched to any gene: 6. Full variable domain (missing parts from reference TRBV15 and TRBJ2-5): DAMVIQNPRYQVTQFGKPVTLSCSQTLNHNVMYWYQQKSSQAPKLLFHYYDKDFNNEADTPDNFQSRRPNTSFCFLDIRSPGLGDTAMYLCATRPGTSTETQYFGPGTRLLVL.

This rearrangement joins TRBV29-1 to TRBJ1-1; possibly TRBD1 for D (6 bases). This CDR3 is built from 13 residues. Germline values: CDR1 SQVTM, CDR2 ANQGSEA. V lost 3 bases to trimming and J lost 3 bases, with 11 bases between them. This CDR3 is CSVEKGGDTEAFF. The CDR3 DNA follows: TGCAGCGTTGAGAAGGGGGGGGACACTGAAGCTTTCTTT.

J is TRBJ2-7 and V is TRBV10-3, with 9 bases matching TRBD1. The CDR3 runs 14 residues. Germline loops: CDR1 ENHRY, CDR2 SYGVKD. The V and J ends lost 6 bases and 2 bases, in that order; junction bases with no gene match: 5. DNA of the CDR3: TGTGCCATCAGGCCGGGACAGGGTCCCTACGAGCAGTACTTC. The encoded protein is CAIRPGQGPYEQYF.

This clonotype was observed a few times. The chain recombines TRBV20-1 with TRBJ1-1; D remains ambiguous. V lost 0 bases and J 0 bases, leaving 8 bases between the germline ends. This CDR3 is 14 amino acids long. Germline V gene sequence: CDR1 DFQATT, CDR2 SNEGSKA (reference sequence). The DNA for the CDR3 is TGCAGTGCTAGAGATCCCGGGGTGAACACTGAAGCTTTCTTT. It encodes CSARDPGVNTEAFF.